This note documents a single T cell receptor beta chain sequence. Its cognate antigen is unknown. This entry is derived from a study of long-term antiretroviral therapy in people with HIV. V lost 5 bases to trimming and J lost 1 base, with 15 bases between them. The CDR3 totals 15 residues. CDR1 is SGHNT, CDR2 YENEEA, per germline. The study drew at least one pre-ART and at least two post-ART PBMC samples from every donor. Study-wide points: Versus controls, repertoires in people with HIV had narrower CDR3 length ranges. Whichever time point was examined, clones expanded before ART dominated the repertoire. Therapy changes, viral resistance and ART adherence were not documented in the available data.

Researchers report immunoSEQ v3.0 was run at survey level. This table comes from immunoSEQ multiplex PCR, and its TCRdb copy is limited to in-frame clones, with some not included. Here the sample spans about 25,000 clones, about 80% being singletons. The chain combines TRBV11-3 with TRBJ2-7, with D possibly matching TRBD1 (5 bases). The clonotype comes from a man younger than 40 with HIV. This specimen was unsorted PBMCs, taken 0.7 years before starting antiretroviral therapy. Written as DNA, the CDR3 is TGTGCCAGCAGCCGACAGTCGGGCCCTTCCTACGAGCAGTACTTC. Its protein product is CASSRQSGPSYEQYF. Variable domain in full (rest from reference TRBV11-3 and TRBJ2-7): EAGVVQSPRYKIIEKKQPVAFWCNPISGHNTLYWYLQNLGQGPELLIRYENEEAVDDSQLPKDRFSAERLKGVDSTLKIQPAELGDSAVYLCASSRQSGPSYEQYFGPGTRLTVT.